The clone carrying this T cell receptor beta chain was seen only a few times. Libraries were prepared by immunoSEQ multiplex PCR; TCRdb keeps only in-frame clonotypes and omits some of them. Altogether approximately 60,000 clones are present, 93% being singletons, with the ten largest covering about 6%. Germline trimming cut 4 bases from V and 4 bases from J; bases unmatched to any gene: 9. The CDR3 loop spans 16 amino acids. From germline, CDR1 is SGHTS and CDR2 YDEGEE. These data belong to a study of cytomegalovirus exposure and HLA in healthy donors. The chain is built from TRBV5-8 and TRBJ1-1; 11 positions match TRBD1. What was sequenced was PBMCs. This TCR came from a woman aged 18 to 35 in good health and CMV-seronegative. The CDR3 is CASSAGTGGKGTEAFF. CDR3 coding DNA: TGTGCCAGCAGCGCCGGGACAGGGGGAAAGGGCACTGAAGCTTTCTTT.